This TCR beta chain was sequenced during a study of T cell responses to AZD1222 COVID-19 vaccine. General observations from the study: Dominant CD4 TCR responses targeted spike regions 160-218 and 743-854. Clonal diversity was possibly underestimated, and white British individuals and females predominated among donors. Among spike-specific TCRs, nearly half reportedly target unmutated variant regions.

Remarks on this clone: The antigen is not known.

Sequencing was performed with immunoSEQ multiplex PCR; in TCRdb, only in-frame clones are kept and a portion is missing. The data show under 80,000 clones, 70% to 90% seen once. Trimming pared 6 bases from V and 8 bases from J, leaving 7 bases between. CDR3 length: 10 amino acids. The clonotype originates from an adult who received the AZD1222 COVID-19 vaccine. Sequenced material: peripheral blood, taken 28 days after the second AZD1222 dose. V is TRBV12-3 or TRBV12-4 and J is TRBJ1-1; D call uncertain. The CDR3 DNA is TGTGCCAGCAGCCTCGGCGAAGCTTTCTTT. This sequence encodes CASSLGEAFF.